This T cell receptor (beta chain) is from a study of cytomegalovirus exposure and HLA in healthy donors. Researchers ran the PCR with 60 Vbeta and 13 Jbeta primers. Clones were sequenced by immunoSEQ multiplex PCR, and TCRdb holds only the in-frame ones, with some missing. The sample holds about 140,000 clones, 70% to 80% seen once. This CDR3 has 14 residues. Unmatched junction bases numbered 3, after V lost 4 bases and J lost 1 base. CDR1 and CDR2 (germline): SGHRS, YFSETQ. The clonotype comes from a female donor in good health and CMV-seronegative. The J gene is TRBJ2-3, the V gene TRBV5-1; 7 positions agree with TRBD1. The material sequenced was PBMCs. The CDR3 region is CASSTGQGTDTQYF. In DNA form, the CDR3 reads TGCGCCAGCAGCACCGGACAGGGCACAGATACGCAGTATTTT.